One sample yielded the 7 T cell receptor beta chains listed below, sequenced in a study of cytomegalovirus exposure and HLA in healthy donors. Produced via immunoSEQ multiplex PCR; TCRdb's table is partial and in-frame only. The sample records about 360,000 clones, 86% being singletons. The sample comprised PBMCs. The receptors come from a woman under 30 in good health and CMV-seronegative.

The chain couples TRBV5-6 to TRBJ1-5; 8 bases fit TRBD1. CDR3 length: 14 amino acids. Trimming removed 2 bases from V and 7 bases from J; junction bases left unmatched: 5. Germline V gives CDR1 SGHDT, CDR2 YYEEEE. This chain's CDR3 is CASSFQGAGQPQHF. The CDR3 nucleotides read TGTGCCAGCAGCTTCCAGGGGGCAGGGCAGCCCCAGCATTTT.

This rearrangement joins TRBV7-3 to TRBJ2-1, with 13 bases matching TRBD2. V shed 2 bases and J 0 bases; nucleotides not matched to a gene: 16. This CDR3 region has 22 residues. The germline gives CDR1 SGHTA, CDR2 FQGTGA. As DNA, the CDR3 is TGTGCCAGCAGCTTAGTTCCCACTAGCGGGGGGGTCTACCAGAGCTCCTACAATGAGCAGTTCTTC. Its protein is CASSLVPTSGGVYQSSYNEQFF.

The chain is built from TRBV4-1 and TRBJ2-4, with D tentatively TRBD2 (5 bases). CDR1 and CDR2 (germline): MGHRA, YSYEKL. V lost 1 base to trimming and J lost 0 bases, with 13 bases between them. The CDR3 runs 17 residues. The CDR3 spells CASSQVPGEKAKNIQYF. For the CDR3, the DNA is TGCGCCAGCAGCCAAGTTCCCGGGGAGAAAGCCAAAAACATTCAGTACTTC.

This rearrangement joins TRBV6-1 to TRBJ1-5; 9 nucleotides line up with TRBD1. The CDR3 runs to 13 residues. The germline V gene has CDR1 MNHNS and CDR2 SASEGT. The J segment lost 7 bases and the V segment lost 8 bases, leaving 6 bases of the junction unmatched. CDR3 residues: CASGDRVRQPQHF. DNA for the CDR3: TGTGCCAGCGGGGACAGGGTGAGACAGCCCCAGCATTTT.

The V and J genes are TRBV18 and TRBJ1-2; unclear D gene. The CDR3 is 16 residues long. Germline V gene data show CDR1 as KGHSH and CDR2 as LQKENI. Trimming removed 5 bases from V and 8 bases from J, with 24 bases in between. In nucleotides, the CDR3 is TGTGCCAGCTCAAACCTGGGCCCTTCAGAGCCGGTGGGCTACACCTTC. This encodes CASSNLGPSEPVGYTF.

This chain uses TRBV6-5 with TRBJ2-7, with D possibly being TRBD2 (5 bases). The CDR3 extends over 14 amino acids. Trimming shortened V by 8 bases and J by 1 base, and 15 bases separated the two germline ends. Germline V gives CDR1 MNHEY, CDR2 SVGAGI. The DNA for the CDR3 is TGTGCCAGCGCCCAAGGTCCGGGGTCCTACGAGCAGTACTTC. It is translated as CASAQGPGSYEQYF.

The J gene is TRBJ2-7, the V gene TRBV30, with D perhaps matching TRBD2 (5 bases). The CDR3 spans 13 residues. CDR1 and CDR2 from the germline V gene are GTSNPN and SVGIG (reference sequence). V shed 2 bases and J shed 6 bases, with 14 bases lying between them. The DNA of the CDR3 is TGTGCCTGGAGTCGCGGACTTATGGGCGAGCAGTACTTC. Amino acid sequence: CAWSRGLMGEQYF.